The 5 T cell receptor beta chains presented below share a single source sample, sequenced in a study of siplizumab effects on memory and regulatory T cells. Only in-frame clones appear in the TCRdb table, and some are missing; sequencing was by immunoSEQ multiplex PCR. The sample records 95,000 to 100,000 clones, over 90% being singletons. Sequenced: non-Treg CD4+ T cells sorted from blood. These receptors all come from a human donor in good health.

This sequence joins TRBV27 and TRBJ2-7; 9 bases are shared with TRBD2. In germline, CDR1 is MNHEY, CDR2 SMNVEV (reference sequence). With 5 bases clipped from V and 0 bases from J, the junction kept 11 bases outside the gene matches. The CDR3 runs to 17 residues. This CDR3 reads CASSQNLAGVSSYEQYF. The CDR3 DNA reads TGTGCCAGCAGTCAGAATTTAGCGGGAGTGAGCTCCTACGAGCAGTACTTC.

V is TRBV19 and J is TRBJ2-7; no clear D gene. This CDR3 contains 15 residues. The V and J ends lost 3 bases and 1 base respectively, with 13 bases between them. Germline CDR1 and CDR2: LNHDA and SQIVND (reference sequence). The CDR3 region has the DNA TGTGCCAGTAGTATTATGGCGGCCCAATCCTACGAGCAGTACTTC. Translating gives CASSIMAAQSYEQYF.

The table lists this clone with a count of one. The J gene is TRBJ2-1, the V gene TRBV9; D perhaps matches TRBD2 (5 bases). Trimming stripped 2 bases from V and 3 bases from J, with 12 bases between. The CDR3 is made up of 15 amino acids. Germline V gene data show CDR1 as SGDLS and CDR2 as YYNGEE. In DNA form, the CDR3 reads TGTGCCAGCAGCGTGAGAGGACTGGACTACAATGAGCAGTTCTTC. Translated: CASSVRGLDYNEQFF. The complete variable domain, with remaining parts taken from reference TRBV9 and TRBJ2-1, reads DSGVTQTPKHLITATGQRVTLRCSPRSGDLSVYWYQQSLDQGLQFLIQYYNGEERAKGNILERFSAQQFPDLHSELNLSSLELGDSALYFCASSVRGLDYNEQFFGPGTRLTVL.

V usage is TRBV30 and J usage is TRBJ1-1; D unclear. CDR3 length equals 14 residues. V lost 2 bases to trimming and J lost 0 bases, with 10 bases between them. CDR1 is GTSNPN and CDR2 is SVGIG in the germline V gene (reference sequence). The CDR3 sequence: CAWSSHRVNTEAFF. Written as DNA, the CDR3 is TGTGCCTGGAGTAGTCACCGGGTGAACACTGAAGCTTTCTTT.

Worth noting for this clone: The junction departs from germline at one end; a sequencing error may be responsible. The chain has TRBV9 and TRBJ2-5; no firm D call. The CDR3 is 11 residues long. The germline V gene encodes CDR1 SGDLS and CDR2 YYNGEE. Here the CDR3 reads CASSVGRYPDF. The CDR3 DNA follows: TGTGCCAGCAGCGTAGGGCGATATCCCGACTTC.